This TCR beta chain was observed in a study of blood T cell repertoires in COVID-19. About the research overall: Samples of COVID-19 (acute and convalescent) were obtained from the United States, Italy and Spain.

The V and J ends lost 3 bases and 0 bases respectively, with 9 bases between them. Per the germline V gene, CDR1 is MDHEN and CDR2 is SYDVKM. This CDR3 comprises 14 residues. How the authors handled the data: Cell counts per sample came from amplifying reference gene primers. TCRdb keeps only in-frame clones here, not all; method: immunoSEQ multiplex PCR. V and J calls and clone size are given by that table; D and trimming were obtained from the DNA. Seen here are under 250,000 clones, around 82% observed once, and the top ten hold 2% to 2.5%. The clonotype comes from a woman in her sixties or seventies with acute or convalescent COVID-19. The sequenced sample was peripheral blood. The chain is built from TRBV28 and TRBJ2-7; the D gene is possibly TRBD2 (6 bases). The CDR3, as DNA: TGTGCCAGCAGTTTCGGGGGTCTCTCCTACGAGCAGTACTTC. Encoded protein: CASSFGGLSYEQYF.